Listed below are T cell receptor beta chains from one sample, sequenced in a study of shared clonotypes between healthy human individuals. Assay: immunoSEQ multiplex PCR; the TCRdb copy retains only in-frame clones and omits some. The table shows roughly 2,000,000 clones, with about 94% occurring only once. The sequencing sample was made of naive CD8+ T cells sorted from blood. These receptors all come from a man aged 18 to 35 in good health. The CDR3 runs from the conserved cysteine through the conserved F or W. The D gene is left open where the match is weak. Clone size is stated in some rows and not others, as once, few, many or a class when expanded.

.,TRBV30,TRBJ1-2,.,CAWSGRNENGYTF,TGTGCCTGGAGTGGGCGGAATGAGAATGGCTACACCTTC
.,TRBV7-7,TRBJ2-1,TRBD2,CASSPAPSGSIWEQFF,TGTGCTAGCAGCCCAGCCCCGAGCGGGAGCATATGGGAGCAGTTCTTC
.,TRBV5-6,TRBJ1-2,.,CASRMEGQADGYTF,TGTGCCAGCAGAATGGAGGGGCAGGCAGATGGCTACACCTTC
.,TRBV6-1,TRBJ2-4,.,CASSEMGSPDIQYF,TGTGCCAGCAGTGAAATGGGCAGTCCGGACATTCAGTACTTC
.,TRBV7-9,TRBJ1-4,.,CASSLEGREKLFF,TGTGCCAGCAGCTTAGAGGGGAGAGAAAAACTGTTTTTT
.,TRBV5-1,TRBJ2-1,.,CASSPQGPEQFF,TGCGCCAGCAGCCCGCAGGGACCTGAGCAGTTCTTC
.,TRBV7-9,TRBJ1-6,.,CASSFLGGGSSPLHF,TGTGCCAGCAGCTTTTTAGGGGGAGGGAGTTCACCCCTCCACTTT
.,TRBV27,TRBJ2-2,TRBD1,CASKTGGGPGELFF,TGTGCCAGCAAAACAGGGGGCGGTCCCGGGGAGCTGTTTTTT
.,TRBV5-1,TRBJ1-6,.,CASSPNRQGSFLNSPLHF,TGCGCCAGCAGCCCGAATCGTCAGGGTTCTTTCTTAAATTCACCCCTCCACTTT
few,TRBV9,TRBJ2-3,.,CASSVEGADTQYF,TGTGCCAGCAGCGTAGAAGGGGCAGATACGCAGTATTTT
.,TRBV9,TRBJ2-2,.,CASSTSGTGELFF,TGTGCCAGCAGCACCTCTGGCACCGGGGAGCTGTTTTTT
once,TRBV9,TRBJ2-7,.,CASSVGGDLGEQYF,TGTGCCAGCAGCGTAGGTGGAGACTTAGGGGAGCAGTACTTC
.,TRBV2,TRBJ1-2,.,CASSEVGGVKVHGYTF,TGTGCCAGCAGTGAAGTGGGGGGCGTAAAGGTCCATGGCTACACCTTC
.,TRBV7-9,TRBJ1-1,.,CASKGRQQNTEAFF,TGTGCCAGCAAGGGCCGCCAGCAGAACACTGAAGCTTTCTTT